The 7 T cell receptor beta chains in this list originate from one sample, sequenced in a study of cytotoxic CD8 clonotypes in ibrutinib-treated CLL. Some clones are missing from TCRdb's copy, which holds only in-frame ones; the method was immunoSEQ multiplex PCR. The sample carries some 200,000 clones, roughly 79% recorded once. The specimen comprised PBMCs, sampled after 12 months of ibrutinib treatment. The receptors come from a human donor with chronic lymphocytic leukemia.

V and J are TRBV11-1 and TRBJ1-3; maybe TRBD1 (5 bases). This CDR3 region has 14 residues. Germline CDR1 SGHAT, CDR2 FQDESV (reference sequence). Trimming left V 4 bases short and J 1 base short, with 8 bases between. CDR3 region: CASSSGSSGNTIYF. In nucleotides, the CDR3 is TGTGCCAGCAGCTCAGGGTCTTCTGGAAACACCATATATTTT.

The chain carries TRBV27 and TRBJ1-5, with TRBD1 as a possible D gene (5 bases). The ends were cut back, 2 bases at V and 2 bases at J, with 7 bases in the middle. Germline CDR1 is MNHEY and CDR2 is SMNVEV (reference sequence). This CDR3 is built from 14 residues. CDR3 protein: CASSLGGGNQPQHF. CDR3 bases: TGTGCCAGCAGTTTAGGGGGAGGCAATCAGCCCCAGCATTTT.

CDR3 residues: CASSAGTSGGLITGELFF. In DNA, the CDR3 is TGTGCCAGCAGCGCTGGGACTAGCGGGGGCCTAATCACCGGGGAGCTGTTTTTT. The chain combines TRBV5-6 with TRBJ2-2; 14 nucleotides match TRBD2. Germline V gene lookup returns CDR1 SGHDT and CDR2 YYEEEE. This CDR3 contains 18 residues. The V and J ends lost 4 bases and 4 bases, in that order; junction bases with no gene match: 9.

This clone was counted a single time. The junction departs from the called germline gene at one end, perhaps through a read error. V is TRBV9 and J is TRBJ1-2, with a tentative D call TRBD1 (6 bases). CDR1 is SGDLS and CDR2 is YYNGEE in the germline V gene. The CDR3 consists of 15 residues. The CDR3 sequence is CASSPQGSGVYAYTF. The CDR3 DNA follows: TGTGCCAGCAGCCCCCAGGGGAGCGGGGTCTATGCCTACACCTTC. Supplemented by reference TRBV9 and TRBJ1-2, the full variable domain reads DSGVTQTPKHLITATGQRVTLRCSPRSGDLSVYWYQQSLDQGLQFLIQYYNGEERAKGNILERFSAQQFPDLHSELNLSSLELGDSALYFCASSPQGSGVYAYTFGSGTRLTVV.

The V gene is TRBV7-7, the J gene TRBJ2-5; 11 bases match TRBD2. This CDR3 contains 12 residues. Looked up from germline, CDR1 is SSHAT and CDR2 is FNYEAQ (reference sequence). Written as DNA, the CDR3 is TGTGCTAGCGGGGGGGCGGGTGAGACCCAGTACTTC. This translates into CASGGAGETQYF. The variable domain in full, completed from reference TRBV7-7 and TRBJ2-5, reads GAGVSQSPRYKVTKRGQDVTLRCDPISSHATLYWYQQALGQGPEFLTYFNYEAQPDKSGLPSDRFSAERPEGSISTLTIQRTEQRDSAMYRCASGGAGETQYFGPGTRLLVL.

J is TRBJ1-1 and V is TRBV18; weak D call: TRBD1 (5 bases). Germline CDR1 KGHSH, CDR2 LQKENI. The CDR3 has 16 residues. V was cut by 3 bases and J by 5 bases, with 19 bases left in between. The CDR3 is CASSPAAGNLGTEAFF. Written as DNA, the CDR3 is TGTGCCAGCTCACCCGCGGCAGGGAATTTGGGGACTGAAGCTTTCTTT.

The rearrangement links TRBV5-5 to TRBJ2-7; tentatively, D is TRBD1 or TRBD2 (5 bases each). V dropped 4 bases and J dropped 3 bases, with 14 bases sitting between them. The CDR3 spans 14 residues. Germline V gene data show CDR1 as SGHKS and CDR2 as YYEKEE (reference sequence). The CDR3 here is CASSPGASGYEQYF. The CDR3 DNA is TGTGCCAGCAGCCCTGGGGCGAGCGGCTACGAGCAGTACTTC.